The present TCR beta chain was sequenced within a study of blood T cell repertoires in COVID-19. Study-wide background: The cDNA or gDNA used as material had been derived from T cells, B-cell-depleted T cells, or PBMCs.

TCRdb keeps only in-frame clones here, not all; method: immunoSEQ multiplex PCR. This sample has under 350,000 clones, with 80% to 90% found just once. Individuals aged about 18 to 90 years were recruited from 24 US areas. CDR1 and CDR2 (germline): SQVTM, ANQGSEA. The length of the CDR3 is 14 residues. Trimming pared 3 bases from V and 3 bases from J, leaving 12 bases between. The rearrangement links TRBV29-1 to TRBJ2-1; a weak D match, TRBD2 (5 bases). Sequencing input: PBMCs or T cells enriched from blood (not recorded which). This receptor was taken from a woman between 40 and 55 years old with acute COVID-19. The CDR3: CSVDWIEGYNEQFF. DNA of the CDR3: TGCAGCGTTGATTGGATTGAGGGCTACAATGAGCAGTTCTTC.